Shown below are 9 T cell receptor beta chains from a single sample sequenced in a study of T cell repertoires in cytomegalovirus infection. TCRdb itself ran the reads through MiXCR, one entry per CDR3 protein. This table has around 630,000 distinct CDR3 sequences, approximately 24% appearing once. The specimen was CD8+ T cells from PBMCs. The receptor source for this set is a human donor in good health (CMV status not recorded). Some clones in this sample may be carry-over from other donors' samples.

V is TRBV5-4 and J is TRBJ2-7; D remains ambiguous. V was pared by 4 bases and J by 5 bases, with 10 bases between. This CDR3 spans 12 amino acids. Per germline, CDR1 SGHNT and CDR2 YYREEE (reference sequence). CDR3: CASSAPEHEQYF. In DNA form, the CDR3 reads TGTGCCAGCAGCGCCCCTGAACACGAGCAGTACTTC.

Worth noting for this clonotype: It may be a read error: a sequence one base away is much more abundant. This chain uses TRBV7-2 with TRBJ2-2, with 8 nucleotides matching TRBD2. This CDR3 spans 16 amino acids. J lost 5 bases, V lost 7 bases, and 12 bases had no gene match. Germline V CDR1 and CDR2: SGHTA, FQGNSA. The CDR3 is CASNQPGLDFTGELFF. The CDR3, as DNA: TGTGCCAGCAACCAACCGGGACTAGATTTTACCGGGGAGCTGTTTTTT.

This clonotype has at least ten counts. This chain uses TRBV7-6 with TRBJ2-3; D is uncertain. CDR3 length: 14 residues. V was pared by 8 bases and J by 2 bases, with 14 bases between. The germline V gene encodes CDR1 SGHVS and CDR2 FNYEAQ. In DNA form, the CDR3 reads TGTGCCAGCGCTTCCCAAAAACACACAGATACGCAGTATTTT. Its translation is CASASQKHTDTQYF.

On this clonotype: This may come from a read error, since a much larger clone is one base off. V and J are TRBV7-9 and TRBJ1-5, with TRBD1 identical over 8 bases. The CDR3 length is 14 residues. CDR1 is SEHNR and CDR2 is FQNEAQ in the germline V gene (reference sequence). The J segment lost 5 bases and the V segment lost 5 bases, leaving 5 bases of the junction unmatched. The CDR3 DNA follows: TGTGCCAGCAGCGTTGGGACAGGAGATCAGCCCCAGCATTTT. Protein sequence: CASSVGTGDQPQHF.

This chain uses TRBV28 with TRBJ1-5; D is unresolved. The CDR3 runs 13 residues. Germline CDR1 and CDR2: MDHEN and SYDVKM. Trimming took off 1 base at V and 5 bases at J, with 6 bases between the two ends. CDR3 sequence: CASSLSRHQPQHF. CDR3 sequence (DNA): TGTGCCAGCAGTTTATCTAGGCATCAGCCCCAGCATTTT.

The sample holds a few counts of this clonotype. The chain links TRBV6-2 or TRBV6-3 to TRBJ2-1; D is ambiguous. The germline V gene has CDR1 MNHEY and CDR2 SVGEGT. Trimming shortened V by 0 bases and J by 3 bases, and 6 bases separated the two germline ends. CDR3 length equals 14 residues. The CDR3 DNA reads as TGTGCCAGCAGTTACTCGAAACACTACAATGAGCAGTTCTTC. Its protein product is CASSYSKHYNEQFF.

This chain connects TRBV12-3 or TRBV12-4 to TRBJ1-4; D gene unclear. With 3 bases removed from V and 0 bases from J, the gap between germline ends came to 14 bases. This CDR3 comprises 17 residues. The CDR3, as DNA: TGTGCCAGCAGTTTTTTACTGGACGGGACAACTAATGAAAAACTGTTTTTT. Translation: CASSFLLDGTTNEKLFF.

The J gene is TRBJ2-1, the V gene TRBV5-1, with TRBD1 as a possible D gene (5 bases). The V gene lost 5 bases and the J gene lost 6 bases, with 12 bases spanning the gap. From germline, CDR1 is SGHRS and CDR2 YFSETQ. The CDR3 consists of 13 residues. The CDR3, as DNA: TGCGCCAGCAGATACGGACAACTCAATGAGCAGTTCTTC. It codes for CASRYGQLNEQFF.

The sample holds a few counts of this clonotype. The V gene is TRBV27, the J gene TRBJ1-1; D is uncertain. Germline V lookup: CDR1 MNHEY, CDR2 SMNVEV (reference sequence). This CDR3 contains 14 residues. Trimming removed 6 bases from V and 0 bases from J, with 11 bases in between. The CDR3 bases are TGTGCCAGCAGGCCGTTCGACCTGAACACTGAAGCTTTCTTT. Translated, it gives CASRPFDLNTEAFF.